Detailed here is one T cell receptor (beta chain). The CDR3 is 14 amino acids. CDR1 is MDHEN, CDR2 SYDVKM, per germline. V shed 6 bases and J shed 2 bases, with 14 bases lying between them. Libraries were prepared by immunoSEQ multiplex PCR; TCRdb keeps only in-frame clonotypes and omits some of them. The table shows fewer than 100,000 clones, with around 75% occurring only once. The sample belongs to a study of blood T cell repertoires in COVID-19. The V and J genes are TRBV28 and TRBJ2-7, with D uncertain. The sequence derives from a human donor in a cohort sampled during active COVID-19. The sequencing input was peripheral blood. Written as DNA, the CDR3 is TGTGCCAGCAGCGAGATAGCTTCAACCTACGAGCAGTACTTC. Residues: CASSEIASTYEQYF. The variable domain in full, completed from reference TRBV28 and TRBJ2-7, reads DVKVTQSSRYLVKRTGEKVFLECVQDMDHENMFWYRQDPGLGLRLIYFSYDVKMKEKGDIPEGYSVSREKKERFSLILESASTNQTSMYLCASSEIASTYEQYFGPGTRLTVT.